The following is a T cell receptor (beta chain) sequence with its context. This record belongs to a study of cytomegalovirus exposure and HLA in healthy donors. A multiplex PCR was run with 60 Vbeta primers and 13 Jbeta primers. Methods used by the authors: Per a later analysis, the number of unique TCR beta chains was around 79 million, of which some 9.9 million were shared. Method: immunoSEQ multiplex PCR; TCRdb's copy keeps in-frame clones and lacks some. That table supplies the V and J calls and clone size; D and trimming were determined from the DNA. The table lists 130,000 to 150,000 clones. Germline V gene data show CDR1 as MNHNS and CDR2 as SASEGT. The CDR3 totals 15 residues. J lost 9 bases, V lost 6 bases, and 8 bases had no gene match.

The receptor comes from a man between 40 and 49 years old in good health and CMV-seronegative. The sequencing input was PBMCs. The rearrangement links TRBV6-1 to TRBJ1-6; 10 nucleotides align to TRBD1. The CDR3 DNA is TGTGCCAGCAGACCTGACAGGGGGCAGGTTTCACCCCTCCACTTT. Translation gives CASRPDRGQVSPLHF.